The rows below give T cell receptor beta chains drawn from one sample of a study of monozygotic twins with inflammatory bowel disease. TCRdb re-called the 5' RACE reads; every CDR3 protein appears as one record, without DNA. The sample spans 350,000 to 550,000 distinct CDR3 sequences; the ten largest clones claim more than 2%. Sequencing was done on a sample of blood. The receptors here all came from a human donor with ulcerative colitis or Crohn's disease, or a healthy co-twin of an affected twin (not recorded which). Each CDR3 is given with its conserved first and last residue.

v_gene,j_gene,CDR3aa
TRBV18,TRBJ1-6,CASSLDRINSPLHF
TRBV9,TRBJ2-3,CASSFNEGGTDTQYF
TRBV19,TRBJ2-2,CASSRGTEVTGELFF
TRBV27,TRBJ1-5,CASSLRQTYQPQHF
TRBV25-1,TRBJ1-3,CASRTGLPGNTIYF
TRBV6-5,TRBJ1-6,CASSYFQGNSPLHF
TRBV4-1,TRBJ2-5,CASSQGTGTSETQYF
TRBV29-1,TRBJ1-1,CSSIERNTEAFF
TRBV18,TRBJ2-1,CASFFPYGSSYNEQFF
TRBV27,TRBJ1-6,CASSLWLTTGSNSPLHF
TRBV7-2,TRBJ2-3,CASSLSSPTDTQYF
TRBV30,TRBJ2-1,CACLGRSYNEQFF
TRBV6-5,TRBJ1-2,CASSGGIYGYTF
TRBV6-1,TRBJ2-1,CASNTGRLTQGDNEQFF
TRBV7-2,TRBJ2-7,CASSLGSRGGLYEQYF
TRBV5-1,TRBJ2-2,CASSLGKNTGELFF
TRBV27,TRBJ1-5,CASSLRQQGMGYSNQPQHF
TRBV7-9,TRBJ1-1,CASSPQGQLSNTEAFF
TRBV10-3,TRBJ2-1,CAIIPRDSSLYNEQFF
TRBV6-1,TRBJ1-4,CASSATGGYEKLFF